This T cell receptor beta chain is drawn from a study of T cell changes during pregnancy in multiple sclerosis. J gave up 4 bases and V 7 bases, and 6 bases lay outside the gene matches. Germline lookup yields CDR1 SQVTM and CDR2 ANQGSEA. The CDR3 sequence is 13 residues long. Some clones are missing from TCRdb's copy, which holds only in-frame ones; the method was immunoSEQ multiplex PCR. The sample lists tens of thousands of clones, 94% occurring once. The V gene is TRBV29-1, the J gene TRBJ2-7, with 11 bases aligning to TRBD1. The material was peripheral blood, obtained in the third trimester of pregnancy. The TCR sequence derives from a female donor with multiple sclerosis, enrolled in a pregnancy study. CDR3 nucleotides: TGCAGCGCAACCGGGACAGGGGGGTACGAGCAGTACTTC. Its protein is CSATGTGGYEQYF.